Detailed here is one T cell receptor beta chain. Its matching antigen is unknown. Gene names are the mouse ones. With the read ending 1 residue before the CDR3 end, the germline J gene is used to fill in that end. Time point denoted: mouse harvest day 14 after allogeneic transplant. The graft held 10^6 splenic CD5+ T cells and 10^7 T-cell-depleted bone marrow cells. Some clones are missing from TCRdb's copy, which holds only in-frame ones; the method was immunoSEQ multiplex PCR. This sample yields roughly 7,700 clones, of which approximately 40% are seen a single time; more than 6% belongs to the top ten. These data are taken from a study of tissue T cells after allogeneic stem cell transplantation. General study findings and limits: Alloreactivity or antigen specificity of tissue TCRs was not determined; some clones might be host cells.

The CDR3 is 15 amino acids. V gave up 3 bases and J gave up 1 base, with 12 bases separating them. Per the germline V gene, CDR1 is KGHPV and CDR2 is FQNQEV (reference sequence). The receptor was isolated from a female BALB/c mouse given C57BL/6 T cells with graft-versus-host disease after an allogeneic hematopoietic cell transplant. The gene calls are TRBV26 and TRBJ1-1, with D perhaps TRBD1 (6 bases). Sequences were obtained from skin. The CDR3 protein is CASSLSEGGNTEVFF. CDR3 DNA, as far as it was read: TGTGCCAGCAGTCTTTCCGAGGGGGGGAACACAGAAGTCTTC.